The 21 T cell receptor beta chains below come from one sample, sequenced in a study of T-cell reconstitution after alpha-beta-depleted transplantation in children. Preparing the TCRbeta library involved the use of unique molecular identifiers. TCRdb redid the calling of the PCR reads with MiXCR, one entry per CDR3 protein. The table has 280,000 or so distinct CDR3 sequences, around 10% seen once. This specimen consisted of peripheral blood, obtained 180 days after TCRalphabeta/CD19-depleted stem cell transplant. These receptors were collected from a male patient under 10 years old who had a stem cell transplant for chronic granulomatous disease, so the T cells may come from the graft donor.

This clonotype occurred many times. The chain joins TRBV20-1 to TRBJ2-5; TRBD1 matches at 10 bases. Trimming at V came to 5 bases and at J to 3 bases, leaving 9 bases not matched to a gene. This CDR3 comprises 15 residues. Germline V gene lookup returns CDR1 DFQATT and CDR2 SNEGSKA (reference sequence). CDR3: CSASRQGAWEETQYF. CDR3 in DNA: TGCAGTGCTTCAAGACAGGGGGCGTGGGAAGAGACCCAGTACTTC.

Many counts were recorded for this clonotype. CDR3 bases: TGCGCCAGCAGCCCTAGGACAGGGGGCGATACGCAGTATTTT. It yields the protein CASSPRTGGDTQYF. The chain recombines TRBV5-1 with TRBJ2-3; 11 bases align to TRBD1. Per the germline V gene, CDR1 is SGHRS and CDR2 is YFSETQ. V trimming: 4 bases; J trimming: 6 bases; junction bases outside the gene matches: 4. The length of the CDR3 is 14 residues.

This clonotype was detected ten times or more. The CDR3 nucleotides read TGCGCCAGCACCCTACAGGGGCCGAACACTGAAGCTTTCTTT. This encodes CASTLQGPNTEAFF. The chain is built from TRBV5-1 and TRBJ1-1; 7 bases are shared with TRBD1. CDR1 and CDR2 (germline): SGHRS, YFSETQ. V dropped 6 bases and J dropped 1; count of bases not matched to a gene: 6. CDR3 size: 14 residues. The entire variable domain, with the rest obtained from reference TRBV5-1 and TRBJ1-1, is as follows: KAGVTQTPRYLIKTRGQQVTLSCSPISGHRSVSWYQQTPGQGLQFLFEYFSETQRNKGNFPGRFSGRQFSNSRSEMNVSTLELGDSALYLCASTLQGPNTEAFFGQGTRLTVV.

This clonotype was found a few times. This may stem from a read error, because a much larger clone lies one nucleotide away. V gene TRBV28 combines with J gene TRBJ1-2; tentative D call: TRBD1 (6 bases). CDR3 size: 13 residues. Germline CDR1 is MDHEN and CDR2 is SYDVKM. The CDR3 DNA is TGTGCCAGCAGACCGAGGACAGCCCGTGGCGACACCTTC. Translated, it gives CASRPRTARGDTF.

This clonotype was seen repeatedly, ten times or more. V is TRBV11-2 and J is TRBJ2-7, with 14 bases matching TRBD2. J gave up 3 bases and V 0 bases, and 10 bases lay outside the gene matches. Germline V gene sequence: CDR1 SGHAT, CDR2 FQNNGV. CDR3 size: 19 residues. CDR3 sequence: CASSLEGGLAGARLYEQYF. CDR3 in DNA: TGTGCCAGCAGCTTAGAGGGGGGACTAGCGGGAGCAAGGCTCTACGAGCAGTACTTC.

This clonotype was found many times. The chain is built from TRBV20-1 and TRBJ2-7; 8 positions match TRBD2. Trimming removed 6 bases from V and 1 base from J; junction bases left unmatched: 8. Germline CDR1 is DFQATT and CDR2 is SNEGSKA (reference sequence). The CDR3 has 14 amino acids. CDR3 in amino acids: CSARTSGPSYEQYF. In DNA, the CDR3 is TGCAGTGCGCGTACTAGCGGACCGTCCTACGAGCAGTACTTC.

The chain links TRBV20-1 to TRBJ2-7; D uncertain. Trimming shortened V by 2 bases and J by 6 bases, and 8 bases separated the two germline ends. CDR1 and CDR2 from the germline V gene are DFQATT and SNEGSKA (reference sequence). This CDR3 contains 11 residues. The CDR3: CSARQTFEQYF. CDR3 nucleotides: TGCAGTGCTAGACAGACTTTCGAGCAGTACTTC.

This clonotype was counted at least ten times. The rearrangement uses TRBV29-1 and TRBJ2-1; 8 nucleotides agree with TRBD2. This CDR3 is 16 amino acids long. Per germline, CDR1 SQVTM and CDR2 ANQGSEA. V lost 6 bases, J lost 6 bases, and 16 bases stayed unmatched. The CDR3: CSVHEPGLGSANEQFF. In DNA, the CDR3 is TGCAGCGTGCACGAGCCGGGACTAGGGTCGGCCAATGAGCAGTTCTTC.

This clonotype was observed many times. V and J are TRBV29-1 and TRBJ2-1; a weak D match, TRBD2 (7 bases). Germline V gives CDR1 SQVTM, CDR2 ANQGSEA. Trimming removed 4 bases from V and 0 bases from J, with 13 bases in between. The CDR3 loop spans 15 amino acids. In DNA, the CDR3 is TGCAGCGTTGTCGGGGGGCAAGGCTCCTACAATGAGCAGTTCTTC. This codes for CSVVGGQGSYNEQFF.

This clonotype was counted at least ten times. Written as DNA, the CDR3 is TGTGCCAGCACCCCCCTGGGGGGGGGAGAGACCCAGTACTTC. Protein product: CASTPLGGGETQYF. The chain is built from TRBV7-6 and TRBJ2-5, with TRBD2 matching 7 bases. J was trimmed by 4 bases and V by 7 bases; bases with no gene match: 9. CDR1 and CDR2 from the germline V gene are SGHVS and FNYEAQ. This CDR3 is built from 14 residues.

This clonotype occurred many times. The chain uses TRBV20-1 and TRBJ2-7, with D maybe TRBD2 (6 bases). V lost 6 bases, J lost 0 bases, and 12 bases lay in between. Germline lookup yields CDR1 DFQATT and CDR2 SNEGSKA (reference sequence). The CDR3 is made up of 13 amino acids. The CDR3 region is CSAGDGSSYEQYF. The CDR3 DNA reads as TGCAGTGCGGGGGACGGGAGCTCCTACGAGCAGTACTTC.

This clonotype appeared many times. V gene TRBV5-1 combines with J gene TRBJ1-1; D unresolved. V was cut by 0 bases and J by 5 bases, with 11 bases left in between. The germline V gene encodes CDR1 SGHRS and CDR2 YFSETQ. This CDR3 spans 14 amino acids. The CDR3 region has the DNA TGCGCCAGCAGCTTGGCCATAGACTTAACTGAAGCTTTCTTT. Translated, it gives CASSLAIDLTEAFF.

At least ten counts were recorded for this clonotype. The J gene is TRBJ1-2, the V gene TRBV6-1, with TRBD1 matching 9 bases. V lost 5 bases, J lost 0 bases, and 1 base stayed unmatched. CDR3 length equals 14 residues. Germline CDR1 reads MNHNS; CDR2 reads SASEGT. The CDR3 DNA follows: TGTGCCAGCAGTACAGGGGGCCCTAACTATGGCTACACCTTC. Translated: CASSTGGPNYGYTF.

This clonotype was found many times. CDR3 in DNA: TGCAGTGCTAGAATGGGGGACACTACGCAGTATTTT. Protein sequence: CSARMGDTTQYF. The rearrangement joins TRBV20-1 to TRBJ2-3, with a weak D call TRBD1 (6 bases). The length of the CDR3 is 12 residues. CDR1 and CDR2 from the germline V gene are DFQATT and SNEGSKA (reference sequence). V was trimmed by 2 bases and J by 8 bases, leaving 11 bases between them.

This clonotype was seen ten or more times. CDR3 residues: CASSLWTERNGYTF. The DNA of the CDR3 is TGTGCCAGCAGCTTATGGACGGAGCGGAATGGCTACACCTTC. This sequence joins TRBV7-9 and TRBJ1-2, with D unclear. The V gene lost 2 bases and the J gene lost 6 bases, with 13 bases spanning the gap. The CDR3 extends over 14 amino acids. Per the germline V gene, CDR1 is SEHNR and CDR2 is FQNEAQ (reference sequence).

There are many counts of this clonotype. The chain is built from TRBV6-2 or TRBV6-3 and TRBJ2-7; D call uncertain. The germline gives CDR1 MNHEY, CDR2 SVGEGT. The V gene lost 2 bases and the J gene lost 5 bases, with 10 bases spanning the gap. CDR3 size: 13 residues. The CDR3 nucleotides read TGTGCCAGCAGTTACCCTCCCCGTGACGAGCAGTACTTC. It yields the protein CASSYPPRDEQYF.

This clonotype has at least ten counts. V gene TRBV5-5 combines with J gene TRBJ2-5; D is perhaps TRBD2 (5 bases). V lost 4 bases to trimming and J lost 3 bases, with 13 bases between them. Looked up from germline, CDR1 is SGHKS and CDR2 is YYEKEE (reference sequence). This CDR3 is 14 amino acids long. The CDR3 loop reads CASSIIRGKETQYF. The CDR3 nucleotides read TGTGCCAGCAGCATAATACGGGGTAAAGAGACCCAGTACTTC.

The J gene is TRBJ2-7, the V gene TRBV28, with a weak D call TRBD1 (6 bases). CDR3 length: 15 residues. Trimming pared 5 bases from V and 5 bases from J, leaving 19 bases between. Per germline, CDR1 MDHEN and CDR2 SYDVKM. The CDR3 region is CASSPQGVGWDEQYF. In DNA, the CDR3 is TGTGCCAGCAGTCCACAGGGAGTAGGTTGGGACGAGCAGTACTTC.

This clonotype has at least ten counts. The V call is TRBV12-3 or TRBV12-4, the J call TRBJ2-2; 7 bases fit TRBD1. The ends lost 6 bases at V and 6 bases at J; junction bases unmatched: 4. The CDR3 is made up of 13 amino acids. DNA for the CDR3: TGTGCCAGCAGCAGGGGGTGGGCCGGGGAGCTGTTTTTT. It translates to CASSRGWAGELFF.

This clonotype was counted many times. The chain uses TRBV7-9 and TRBJ2-3; D ambiguous. The CDR3 is 14 amino acids. Germline V lookup: CDR1 SEHNR, CDR2 FQNEAQ (reference sequence). Between the trimmed V and J ends, which lost 4 bases and 0 bases, there was a span of 8 bases. CDR3 nucleotides: TGTGCCAGCAGCTCCCCTCTAAGCACAGATACGCAGTATTTT. It encodes CASSSPLSTDTQYF.

This clonotype was picked up one time. J is TRBJ2-2 and V is TRBV23-1; TRBD1 matches at 7 bases. TRBV23-1 qualifies as an ORF whose function is uncertain. This CDR3 spans 14 amino acids. Trimming took 8 bases from V and 7 from J; bases not matched to a gene: 10. The CDR3 here is CASGRQGSDGELFF. Written as DNA, the CDR3 is TGCGCCAGCGGAAGACAGGGTTCCGACGGGGAGCTGTTTTTT.